This T cell receptor beta chain was recovered during a study of blood T cell repertoires in COVID-19. Turning to the study itself: Among Cohort 3 donors, those recovered had two negative PCRs, clearance, or symptom resolution.

Participant ages covered roughly 18 to 89 years across some 25 US areas. CDR3 length equals 15 residues. V shed 10 bases, J shed 0 bases, and the junction held 11 bases outside the gene matches. Germline CDR1 SNHLY, CDR2 FYNNEI. Profiled with immunoSEQ multiplex PCR; TCRdb holds only in-frame clones, not every one. The sample has some 200,000 clones; roughly 87% are singletons. This receptor was obtained from a man between 25 and 39 years old in a cohort exposed to, infected with or recovered from COVID-19 (not recorded which). The sequenced sample consisted of PBMCs or T cells enriched from blood (not recorded which). V gene TRBV2 combines with J gene TRBJ2-7, with TRBD2 matching 8 bases. In nucleotides, the CDR3 is TGTGCCACACGATCAGAGCGGGGGTCCTCCTACGAGCAGTACTTC. Its translation is CATRSERGSSYEQYF.